These 6 T cell receptor beta chains were sequenced from one sample in a study of cytotoxic CD8 clonotypes in ibrutinib-treated CLL (dated by TCRdb to the early 2020s). The time point label, read with the paper, signifies: progressive disease on ibrutinib. Libraries were prepared through the immunoSEQ multiplex PCR assay. TCRdb retrieved this table from immuneACCESS and kept in-frame rearrangements only. Not all clones are present; in checked studies, unresolved V genes account for under half, and no reason is known for the remainder. The sample table shows approximately 67,000 clones, and more than 75% are seen once. Of the sample, 7.7% falls within the top ten clones. The specimen comprised PBMCs, sampled at disease progression, from a patient treated with ibrutinib. The receptors come from a human donor with chronic lymphocytic leukemia.

This clone was observed at least ten times. The V and J genes are TRBV7-9 and TRBJ2-3; TRBD1 matches 8 bases. The ends lost 6 bases at V and 6 bases at J; junction bases unmatched: 8. There are 14 residues in the CDR3. Germline V gene lookup returns CDR1 SEHNR and CDR2 FQNEAQ (reference sequence). CDR3 sequence reads: CASRRQGPMDTQYF. CDR3 nucleotide sequence: TGTGCCAGCAGACGACAGGGGCCTATGGATACGCAGTATTTT.

V and J are TRBV5-1 and TRBJ2-5; TRBD1 matches at 8 bases. Germline lookup yields CDR1 SGHRS and CDR2 YFSETQ. Trimming removed 5 bases from V and 4 bases from J; junction bases left unmatched: 4. This CDR3 comprises 13 residues. Written as DNA, the CDR3 is TGCGCCAGCAGTACCGGGACAGGAGAGACCCAGTACTTC. It translates to CASSTGTGETQYF.

On this clone itself: One junction end does not reproduce the germline sequence, and a read error may be involved. The chain recombines TRBV6-5 with TRBJ2-7; D is possibly TRBD1 (5 bases). The CDR3 consists of 12 residues. CDR1 is MNHEY and CDR2 is SVGAGI in the germline V gene. The CDR3, as DNA: TGTGCCAGCAGTTACGAGAAGACAGAGCATGGGTTC. This encodes CASSYEKTEHGF.

The chain couples TRBV18 to TRBJ2-5; D perhaps matches TRBD1 (7 bases). V lost 4 bases and J 1 base, leaving 10 bases between the germline ends. The length of the CDR3 is 14 residues. Germline CDR1 reads KGHSH; CDR2 reads LQKENI. CDR3 coding DNA: TGTGCCAGCTCACGACAGGGACTCCAAGAGACCCAGTACTTC. This sequence encodes CASSRQGLQETQYF.

This clone has just a few counts. This chain joins TRBV4-1 and TRBJ1-2; TRBD1 aligns across 7 bases. The CDR3 contains 14 residues. The germline V gene encodes CDR1 MGHRA and CDR2 YSYEKL. J lost 4 bases, V lost 4 bases, and 6 bases had no gene match. CDR3 DNA: TGCGCCAGCAGCCGGACAGGACTGGGCTATGGCTACACCTTC. Its translation: CASSRTGLGYGYTF.

This chain links TRBV29-1 with TRBJ2-7, with TRBD1 identical over 7 bases. The germline CDR1 and CDR2 sequences are SQVTM and ANQGSEA. J was trimmed by 5 bases and V by 4 bases; bases with no gene match: 8. The CDR3 contains 13 residues. CDR3 sequence (DNA): TGCAGCGTTGTCGGGACAGTCCTCCACGAGCAGTACTTC. Amino acid sequence: CSVVGTVLHEQYF.